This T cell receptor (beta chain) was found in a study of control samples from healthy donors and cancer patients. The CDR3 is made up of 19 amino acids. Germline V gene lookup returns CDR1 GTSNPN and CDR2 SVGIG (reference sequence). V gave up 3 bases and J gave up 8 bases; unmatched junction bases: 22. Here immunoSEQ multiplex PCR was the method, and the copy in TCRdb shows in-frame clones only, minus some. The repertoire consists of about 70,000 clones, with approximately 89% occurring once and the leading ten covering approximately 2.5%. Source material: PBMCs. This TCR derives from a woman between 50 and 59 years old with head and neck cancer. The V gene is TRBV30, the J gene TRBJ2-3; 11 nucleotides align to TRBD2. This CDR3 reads CAWSDLPSGLAARGGTQYF. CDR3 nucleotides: TGTGCCTGGAGCGACCTACCCTCGGGACTAGCGGCTAGGGGGGGTACGCAGTATTTT.